This TCR beta chain was identified in a study of blood T cell repertoires in COVID-19. Study-wide context: Sample material is recorded as cDNA or gDNA derived from T cells, B-cell-depleted T cells, or PBMCs.

Participants were aged about 18 to 100 years from approximately 24 US areas. Clinical history as reported by participants underpinned cohort assignment. Authors' data handling: Researchers report that nucleated cell counts were estimated from reference gene primer amplification. The table came from immunoSEQ multiplex PCR; TCRdb's copy has only in-frame clones and leaves some out. The V and J calls and clone size come from that table; D and trimming were worked out from the DNA. This table holds some 260,000 clones, about 81% found once. The sequence was obtained from a man aged 30-40 years with acute COVID-19. The sample consisted of PBMCs or T cells enriched from blood (not recorded which).

CDR3 nucleotide sequence: TGTGCCAGCAGCGTATTCCAGGGCGACACCGGGGAGCTGTTTTTT. It yields the protein CASSVFQGDTGELFF. The chain recombines TRBV9 with TRBJ2-2; the D gene is possibly TRBD1 (5 bases). Between the trimmed V and J ends, which lost 1 base and 3 bases, there was a span of 10 bases. In germline, CDR1 is SGDLS, CDR2 YYNGEE. CDR3 size: 15 residues.